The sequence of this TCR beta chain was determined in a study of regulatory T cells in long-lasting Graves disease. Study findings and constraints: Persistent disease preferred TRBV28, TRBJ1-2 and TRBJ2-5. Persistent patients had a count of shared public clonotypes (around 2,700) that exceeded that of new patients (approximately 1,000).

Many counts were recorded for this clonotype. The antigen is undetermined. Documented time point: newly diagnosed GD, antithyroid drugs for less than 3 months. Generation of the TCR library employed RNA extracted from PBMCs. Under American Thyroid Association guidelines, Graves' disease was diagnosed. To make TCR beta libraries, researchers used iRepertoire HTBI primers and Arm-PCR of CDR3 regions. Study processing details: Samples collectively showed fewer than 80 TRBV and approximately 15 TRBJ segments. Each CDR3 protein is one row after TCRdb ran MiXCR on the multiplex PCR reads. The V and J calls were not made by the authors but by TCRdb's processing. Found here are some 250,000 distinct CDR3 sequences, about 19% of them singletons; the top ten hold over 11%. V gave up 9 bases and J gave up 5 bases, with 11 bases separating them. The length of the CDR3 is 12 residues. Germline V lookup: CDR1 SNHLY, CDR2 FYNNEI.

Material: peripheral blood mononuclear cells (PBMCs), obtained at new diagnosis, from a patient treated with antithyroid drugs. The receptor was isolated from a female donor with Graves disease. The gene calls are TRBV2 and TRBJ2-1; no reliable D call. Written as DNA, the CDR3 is TGTGCCAGAGGCCGTCCGCACAATGAGCAGTTCTTC. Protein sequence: CARGRPHNEQFF.